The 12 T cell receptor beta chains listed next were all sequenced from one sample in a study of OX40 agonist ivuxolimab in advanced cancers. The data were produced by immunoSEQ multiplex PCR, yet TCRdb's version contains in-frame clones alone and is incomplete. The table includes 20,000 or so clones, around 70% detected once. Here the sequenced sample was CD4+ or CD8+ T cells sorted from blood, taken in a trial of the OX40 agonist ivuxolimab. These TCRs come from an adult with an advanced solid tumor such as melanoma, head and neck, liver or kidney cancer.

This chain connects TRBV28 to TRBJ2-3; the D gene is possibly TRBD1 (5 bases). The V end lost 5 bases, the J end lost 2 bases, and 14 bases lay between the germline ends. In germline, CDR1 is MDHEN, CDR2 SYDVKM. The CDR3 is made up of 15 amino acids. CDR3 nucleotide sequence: TGTGCCAGCAGTCCGCGACAGACTTTCACAGATACGCAGTATTTT. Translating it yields CASSPRQTFTDTQYF.

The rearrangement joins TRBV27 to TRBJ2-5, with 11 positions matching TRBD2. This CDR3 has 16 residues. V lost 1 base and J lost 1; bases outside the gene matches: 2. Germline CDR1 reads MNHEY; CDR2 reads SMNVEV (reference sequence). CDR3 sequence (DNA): TGTGCCAGCAGTTTATATGGGACTAGCGGCCAAGAGACCCAGTACTTC. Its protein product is CASSLYGTSGQETQYF.

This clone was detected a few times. Here the CDR3 reads CAISESGRADEQYF. CDR3 nucleotide sequence: TGTGCCATCAGTGAGTCCGGGCGGGCAGACGAGCAGTACTTC. The chain joins TRBV10-3 to TRBJ2-7; a weak D match, TRBD2 (5 bases). Germline assignment: CDR1 ENHRY and CDR2 SYGVKD. Trimming took 0 bases from V and 5 from J, leaving 11 bases between them. CDR3 length: 14 amino acids.

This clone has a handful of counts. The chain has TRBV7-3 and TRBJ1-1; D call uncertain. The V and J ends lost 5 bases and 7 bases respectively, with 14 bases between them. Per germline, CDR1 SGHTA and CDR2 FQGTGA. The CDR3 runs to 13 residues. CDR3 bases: TGTGCCAGCAGCCCACCGCCGGGCCTTGAAGCTTTCTTT. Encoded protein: CASSPPPGLEAFF.

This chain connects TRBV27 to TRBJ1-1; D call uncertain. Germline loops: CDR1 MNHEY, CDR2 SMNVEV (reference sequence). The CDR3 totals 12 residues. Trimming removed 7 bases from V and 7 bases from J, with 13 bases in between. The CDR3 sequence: CASITGMNEAFF. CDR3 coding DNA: TGTGCCAGCATAACCGGGATGAATGAAGCTTTCTTT.

The CDR3 nucleotides read TGTGCCAGCAGTTATGGCCGTTTAGCCAAAAACATTCAGTACTTC. Its protein product is CASSYGRLAKNIQYF. The chain carries TRBV6-5 and TRBJ2-4; D is undetermined. Germline CDR1 is MNHEY and CDR2 is SVGAGI. The CDR3 has 15 residues. V was trimmed by 3 bases and J by 0 bases, leaving 9 bases between them.

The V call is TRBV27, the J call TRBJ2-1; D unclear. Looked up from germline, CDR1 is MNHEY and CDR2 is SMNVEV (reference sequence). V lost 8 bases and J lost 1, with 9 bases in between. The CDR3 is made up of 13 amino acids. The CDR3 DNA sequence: TGTGCCAGCGCGTTTATTTCCTACAATGAGCAGTTCTTC. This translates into CASAFISYNEQFF.

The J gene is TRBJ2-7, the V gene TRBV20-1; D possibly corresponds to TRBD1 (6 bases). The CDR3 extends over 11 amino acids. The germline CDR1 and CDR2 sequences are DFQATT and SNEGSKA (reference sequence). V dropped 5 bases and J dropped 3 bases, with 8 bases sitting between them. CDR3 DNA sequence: TGCAGTGCTCTCAGGGGCTACGAGCAGTACTTC. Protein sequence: CSALRGYEQYF.

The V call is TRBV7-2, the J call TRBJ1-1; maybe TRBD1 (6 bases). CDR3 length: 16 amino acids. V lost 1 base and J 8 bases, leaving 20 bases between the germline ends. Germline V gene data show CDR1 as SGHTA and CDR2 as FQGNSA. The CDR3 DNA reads TGTGCCAGCAGCTTAGAGTCAGGGTTCACGGGGGCGGAAGCTTTCTTT. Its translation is CASSLESGFTGAEAFF.

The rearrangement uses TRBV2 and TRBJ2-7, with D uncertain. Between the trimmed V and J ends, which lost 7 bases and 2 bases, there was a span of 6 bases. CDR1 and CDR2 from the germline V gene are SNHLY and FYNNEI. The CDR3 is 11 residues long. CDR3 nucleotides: TGTGCCAGCAACAGAGCCTACGAGCAGTACTTC. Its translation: CASNRAYEQYF.

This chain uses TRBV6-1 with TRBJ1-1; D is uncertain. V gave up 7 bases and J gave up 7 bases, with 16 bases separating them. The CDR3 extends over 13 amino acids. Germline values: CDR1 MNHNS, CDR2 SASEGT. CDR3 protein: CASTLGGPSEAFF. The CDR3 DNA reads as TGTGCCAGCACCCTAGGCGGACCCAGTGAAGCTTTCTTT.

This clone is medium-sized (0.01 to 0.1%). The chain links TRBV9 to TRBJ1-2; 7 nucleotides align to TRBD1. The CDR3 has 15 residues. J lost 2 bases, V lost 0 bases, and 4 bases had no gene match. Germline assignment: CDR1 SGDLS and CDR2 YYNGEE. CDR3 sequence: CASSVGRGGNYGYTF. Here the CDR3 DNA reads TGTGCCAGCAGCGTAGGGCGAGGGGGCAACTATGGCTACACCTTC. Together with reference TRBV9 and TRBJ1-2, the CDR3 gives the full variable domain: DSGVTQTPKHLITATGQRVTLRCSPRSGDLSVYWYQQSLDQGLQFLIQYYNGEERAKGNILERFSAQQFPDLHSELNLSSLELGDSALYFCASSVGRGGNYGYTFGSGTRLTVV.